This passage covers 13 T cell receptor beta chains from one sample sequenced in a study of CD8 T cells in Susac syndrome (dated by TCRdb to about 2019). Receptor libraries were prepared by the immunoSEQ multiplex PCR assay. RNA was extracted with the RNeasy kit and about 0.5 to 1 ug was reverse transcribed using random hexamers. Clones were called with MiXCR by TCRdb after fastp trimmed the public reads at Q25, and only in-frame beta chains were retained. Each CDR3 protein gets just one entry, which takes the most common genes and DNA from the rows behind it. The sample table records some 100,000 distinct CDR3 sequences; about 95% of these occur just once. The ten largest clones add up to 0.096% of the sample. Sequencing was carried out using CD4+ T cells from PBMCs. These receptors were taken from a human donor in good health.

The rearrangement uses TRBV7-9 and TRBJ1-1, with 10 positions matching TRBD1. V was pared by 1 base and J by 5 bases, with 4 bases of the junction left unmatched. This CDR3 has 15 amino acids. Germline CDR1 is SEHNR and CDR2 is FQNEAQ (reference sequence). CDR3 bases: TGTGCCAGCAGCTTAGGGGACAGGGGAGTGACTGAAGCTTTCTTT. It codes for CASSLGDRGVTEAFF.

The chain carries TRBV3-1 and TRBJ2-7; TRBD2 might be the D (7 bases). Looked up from germline, CDR1 is LGHDT and CDR2 is YNNKEL (reference sequence). Trimming stripped 4 bases from V and 4 bases from J, with 17 bases between. The CDR3 runs 15 residues. CDR3 amino acids: CASSRGGGPGYEQYF. The CDR3 coding sequence is TGTGCCAGCAGCCGCGGCGGGGGCCCGGGATACGAGCAGTACTTC.

The chain links TRBV6-1 to TRBJ1-1; no clear D. Germline-derived CDR1 and CDR2 are MNHNS and SASEGT. Trimming cost V 6 bases and J 7 bases, with 9 bases left between them. The CDR3 is 11 amino acids. The CDR3 DNA follows: TGTGCCAGCAGCCCCACAGTTGAAGCTTTCTTT. Protein product: CASSPTVEAFF.

The chain is built from TRBV18 and TRBJ2-7, with 7 bases aligning to TRBD1. Germline CDR1 reads KGHSH; CDR2 reads LQKENI. The length of the CDR3 is 14 residues. Unmatched junction bases numbered 2, after V lost 3 bases and J lost 0 bases. The CDR3 here is CASSPGTVSYEQYF. Here the CDR3 DNA reads TGTGCCAGCTCACCGGGGACAGTCTCCTACGAGCAGTACTTC.

The chain links TRBV28 to TRBJ1-4; no reliable D call. The CDR3 covers 15 residues. Germline assignment: CDR1 MDHEN and CDR2 SYDVKM. Trimming took off 1 base at V and 8 bases at J, with 14 bases between the two ends. In DNA, the CDR3 is TGTGCCAGCAGTTTATTTGCGGCAGAACCAGAAAAACTGTTTTTT. It translates to CASSLFAAEPEKLFF.

V usage is TRBV4-3 and J usage is TRBJ2-7; D might be TRBD2 (6 bases). CDR1 LGHNA and CDR2 YSLEER come from the germline V gene. This CDR3 contains 15 residues. V gave up 1 base and J gave up 5 bases, with 15 bases separating them. CDR3 region: CASSQGREKTNEQYF. The DNA for the CDR3 is TGCGCCAGCAGCCAAGGCCGGGAGAAAACAAACGAGCAGTACTTC.

This sequence joins TRBV4-1 and TRBJ1-5; D possibly corresponds to TRBD1 (5 bases). This CDR3 comprises 16 residues. CDR1 MGHRA and CDR2 YSYEKL come from the germline V gene. V shed 2 bases and J shed 3 bases, with 14 bases lying between them. The CDR3 DNA reads TGCGCCAGCAGCCAACCCCGGTGGGGGTACAATCAGCCCCAGCATTTT. This encodes CASSQPRWGYNQPQHF.

V usage is TRBV7-3 and J usage is TRBJ2-1, with D perhaps matching TRBD2 (6 bases). V dropped 2 bases and J dropped 6 bases, with 14 bases sitting between them. The CDR3 extends over 15 amino acids. Germline-derived CDR1 and CDR2 are SGHTA and FQGTGA. CDR3 loop: CASSLRELDLNEQFF. The CDR3 coding sequence is TGTGCCAGCAGCTTACGGGAGCTAGATCTCAATGAGCAGTTCTTC.

This chain connects TRBV20-1 to TRBJ2-5; 12 positions match TRBD2. The CDR3 length is 16 residues. Unmatched junction bases numbered 7, after V lost 3 bases and J lost 2 bases. The V gene's germline CDR1 is DFQATT and CDR2 SNEGSKA (reference sequence). The DNA of the CDR3 is TGCAGTGCTAGTCGGTCCCTAGCGGGAGGGCAAGAGACCCAGTACTTC. This gives the protein CSASRSLAGGQETQYF.

V is TRBV5-1 and J is TRBJ1-1; D call uncertain. CDR1 is SGHRS and CDR2 is YFSETQ in the germline V gene. This CDR3 has 13 amino acids. V lost 4 bases and J lost 3, with 10 bases in between. The CDR3 DNA follows: TGCGCCAGCAGCCCCCTCTCGGACACTGAAGCTTTCTTT. Translated: CASSPLSDTEAFF. The complete variable domain, with remaining parts taken from reference TRBV5-1 and TRBJ1-1, reads KAGVTQTPRYLIKTRGQQVTLSCSPISGHRSVSWYQQTPGQGLQFLFEYFSETQRNKGNFPGRFSGRQFSNSRSEMNVSTLELGDSALYLCASSPLSDTEAFFGQGTRLTVV.

The rearrangement uses TRBV20-1 and TRBJ2-2, with 7 nucleotides matching TRBD1. The CDR3 contains 19 residues. In germline, CDR1 is DFQATT, CDR2 SNEGSKA (reference sequence). Trimming removed 5 bases from V and 6 bases from J; junction bases left unmatched: 24. The CDR3 loop is CSARPRERQGLRGAGELFF. The CDR3, as DNA: TGCAGTGCTCGGCCGAGAGAGAGACAGGGCTTACGAGGAGCCGGGGAGCTGTTTTTT.

The J gene is TRBJ1-1, the V gene TRBV29-1, with D unresolved. The CDR3 length is 12 residues. Trimming left V 7 bases short and J 8 bases short, with 17 bases between. Germline values: CDR1 SQVTM, CDR2 ANQGSEA. CDR3 sequence reads: CSAGSTTREAFF. CDR3 bases: TGCAGCGCTGGGTCGACTACACGAGAAGCTTTCTTT.

The genes are TRBV5-1 and TRBJ2-2; 9 bases agree with TRBD2. The junction had 3 bases not matched to a gene; V was cut back by 2 bases and J by 1 base. The germline V gene encodes CDR1 SGHRS and CDR2 YFSETQ. The CDR3 is 16 residues long. The CDR3 loop is CASSLLAGVNTGELFF. As DNA, the CDR3 is TGCGCCAGCAGCTTACTAGCGGGTGTGAACACCGGGGAGCTGTTTTTT.